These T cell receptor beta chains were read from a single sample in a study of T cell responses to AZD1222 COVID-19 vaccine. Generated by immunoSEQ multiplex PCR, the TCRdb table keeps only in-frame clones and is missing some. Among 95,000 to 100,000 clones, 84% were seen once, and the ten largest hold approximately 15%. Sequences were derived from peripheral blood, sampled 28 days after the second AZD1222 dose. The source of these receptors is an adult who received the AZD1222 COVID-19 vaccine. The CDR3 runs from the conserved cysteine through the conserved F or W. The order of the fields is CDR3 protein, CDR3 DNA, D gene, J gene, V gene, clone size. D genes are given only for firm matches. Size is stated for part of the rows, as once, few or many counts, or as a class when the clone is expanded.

CDR3 protein: CASPDDSQETQYF
CDR3 DNA: TGTGCCAGCCCTGACGACAGCCAAGAGACCCAGTACTTC
D gene: NA
J gene: TRBJ2-5
V gene: TRBV2
clone size: NA

CDR3 protein: CASSEYPNTGELFF
CDR3 DNA: TGTGCCAGCAGTGAATATCCGAACACCGGGGAGCTGTTTTTT
D gene: NA
J gene: TRBJ2-2
V gene: TRBV2
clone size: NA

CDR3 protein: CASSLEGGQFF
CDR3 DNA: TGTGCCAGCAGCTTAGAAGGCGGGCAGTTCTTC
D gene: NA
J gene: TRBJ2-1
V gene: TRBV11-2
clone size: once

CDR3 protein: CASSLAYEQYF
CDR3 DNA: TGTGCCAGCAGCTTGGCCTACGAGCAGTACTTC
D gene: NA
J gene: TRBJ2-7
V gene: TRBV5-6
clone size: once

CDR3 protein: CASSLERFQDGYTF
CDR3 DNA: TGCGCCAGCAGCTTGGAGAGATTCCAGGATGGCTACACCTTC
D gene: NA
J gene: TRBJ1-2
V gene: TRBV5-1
clone size: NA

CDR3 protein: CASSQDKYTEAFF
CDR3 DNA: TGTGCCAGCAGCCAAGATAAGTACACTGAAGCTTTCTTT
D gene: NA
J gene: TRBJ1-1
V gene: TRBV14
clone size: once

CDR3 protein: CASSIYKGQGLTNEKLFF
CDR3 DNA: TGTGCCAGCAGCATCTACAAGGGACAGGGTTTAACTAATGAAAAACTGTTTTTT
D gene: TRBD1
J gene: TRBJ1-4
V gene: TRBV5-8
clone size: NA

CDR3 protein: CASSLEVRAYEQYF
CDR3 DNA: TGTGCCAGCAGCTTGGAAGTCAGGGCTTACGAGCAGTACTTC
D gene: NA
J gene: TRBJ2-7
V gene: TRBV11-2
clone size: NA

CDR3 protein: CASSYSGGNYGYTF
CDR3 DNA: TGTGCCAGCAGTTACAGCGGGGGCAACTATGGCTACACCTTC
D gene: NA
J gene: TRBJ1-2
V gene: TRBV6-6
clone size: NA

CDR3 protein: CASSSPSDEQYF
CDR3 DNA: TGCGCCAGCAGCTCGCCGAGTGATGAGCAGTACTTC
D gene: NA
J gene: TRBJ2-7
V gene: TRBV5-1
clone size: once

CDR3 protein: CASAEDSRTNYGYTF
CDR3 DNA: TGTGCCAGTGCCGAGGACAGTCGAACTAACTATGGCTACACCTTC
D gene: NA
J gene: TRBJ1-2
V gene: TRBV19
clone size: NA

CDR3 protein: CSVVKGNTEAFF
CDR3 DNA: TGCAGCGTTGTTAAGGGGAACACTGAAGCTTTCTTT
D gene: NA
J gene: TRBJ1-1
V gene: TRBV29-1
clone size: NA

CDR3 protein: CASSLNMGEAFF
CDR3 DNA: TGTGCCAGCAGTTTAAACATGGGTGAAGCTTTCTTT
D gene: NA
J gene: TRBJ1-1
V gene: TRBV12-3/TRBV12-4
clone size: NA

CDR3 protein: CASSQTGGGIGETQYF
CDR3 DNA: TGCGCCAGCAGCCAAACGGGAGGAGGGATCGGGGAGACCCAGTACTTC
D gene: TRBD2
J gene: TRBJ2-5
V gene: TRBV4-1
clone size: NA

CDR3 protein: CASSPVPGFDSPLHF
CDR3 DNA: TGCGCCAGCAGCCCCGTTCCGGGTTTTGATTCACCCCTCCACTTT
D gene: NA
J gene: TRBJ1-6
V gene: TRBV4-3
clone size: NA

CDR3 protein: CASSLVLGSNTGELFF
CDR3 DNA: TGCGCCAGCAGCTTAGTACTGGGGAGTAACACCGGGGAGCTGTTTTTT
D gene: NA
J gene: TRBJ2-2
V gene: TRBV5-1
clone size: NA